Following are 11 T cell receptor beta chains from one sample sequenced in a study of T-cell reconstitution after alpha-beta-depleted transplantation in children. Unique molecular identifiers were built into the TCRbeta library. TCRdb re-derived calls from the PCR reads in MiXCR, one entry per CDR3 protein. Of around 370,000 distinct CDR3 sequences in the sample, over 9% were seen once. The sample consisted of PBMCs from the stem cell graft donor, taken from the stem cell graft. Receptors originate from a human donor who donated a stem cell graft to a child with acute lymphoblastic leukemia.

The genes are TRBV7-9 and TRBJ1-2, with D uncertain. V was cut by 2 bases and J by 8 bases, with 15 bases left in between. CDR3 length: 14 amino acids. CDR1 is SEHNR and CDR2 is FQNEAQ in the germline V gene (reference sequence). In DNA, the CDR3 is TGTGCCAGCAGCTTACCCTATCACAGCGAAGGCTACACCTTC. Its protein product is CASSLPYHSEGYTF.

J is TRBJ2-1 and V is TRBV29-1, with TRBD1 as a possible D gene (6 bases). The CDR3 is made up of 13 amino acids. Deletions cut 8 bases from V and 4 bases from J, with 15 bases between. Looked up from germline, CDR1 is SQVTM and CDR2 is ANQGSEA. The CDR3 DNA follows: TGCAGCCACAGGGAGTACCTTTACAATGAGCAGTTCTTC. It yields the protein CSHREYLYNEQFF.

A remark on this clonotype: This sequence may be a read error, since a much larger clone differs from it by one base. The V call is TRBV28, the J call TRBJ2-3, with a tentative D call TRBD2 (6 bases). Per germline, CDR1 MDHEN and CDR2 SYDVKM. V lost 8 bases and J lost 6, with 21 bases in between. The CDR3 is 15 residues long. The CDR3 nucleotides are TGTGCCAGCGGCTCCCCGGGACTTACCCCGGATACGCAGTATTTT. Translation: CASGSPGLTPDTQYF.

The chain recombines TRBV20-1 with TRBJ2-3, with 7 bases lining up with TRBD1. The CDR3 covers 15 residues. Per germline, CDR1 DFQATT and CDR2 SNEGSKA (reference sequence). The ends lost 8 bases at V and 4 bases at J; junction bases unmatched: 15. Here the CDR3 DNA reads TGCAGTATCTCTCTAGGGGCAGGGGGATCAGATACGCAGTATTTT. It is translated as CSISLGAGGSDTQYF.

The chain carries TRBV6-5 and TRBJ2-1; 7 bases fit TRBD1. V shed 4 bases and J 5 bases; nucleotides not matched to a gene: 20. CDR3 length: 19 residues. Germline-derived CDR1 and CDR2 are MNHEY and SVGAGI. Written as DNA, the CDR3 is TGTGCCAGCAGTTCGCTAGACGGCGGAAAAACAGGGGCAGACAATGAGCAGTTCTTC. Protein sequence: CASSSLDGGKTGADNEQFF.

In DNA form, the CDR3 reads TGTGCCAGCTCTTACCAGGGGGCGCTTGAAGCTTTCTTT. Encoded protein: CASSYQGALEAFF. The genes are TRBV18 and TRBJ1-1, with 8 bases lining up with TRBD1. Germline-derived CDR1 and CDR2 are KGHSH and LQKENI. This CDR3 spans 13 amino acids. With 6 bases clipped from V and 7 bases from J, the junction kept 7 bases outside the gene matches.

The chain has TRBV20-1 and TRBJ2-7, with D uncertain. Germline CDR1 is DFQATT and CDR2 is SNEGSKA (reference sequence). The V end was cut by 2 bases, the J end by 7 bases, with 9 bases between. The CDR3 sequence is 11 residues long. The CDR3 region has the DNA TGCAGTGCTAGAAAAACCGGGGAGCAGTACTTC. It specifies CSARKTGEQYF.

The chain combines TRBV6-2 or TRBV6-3 with TRBJ1-1; D remains ambiguous. Germline-derived CDR1 and CDR2 are MNHEY and SVGEGT. This CDR3 comprises 13 residues. V dropped 2 bases and J dropped 4 bases, with 8 bases sitting between them. The CDR3 region has the DNA TGTGCCAGCAGTTACAGGGTCGCCACTGAAGCTTTCTTT. Translated, it gives CASSYRVATEAFF.

The chain uses TRBV28 and TRBJ2-7; D gene ambiguous. Germline assignment: CDR1 MDHEN and CDR2 SYDVKM. V lost 8 bases and J lost 2, with 16 bases in between. CDR3 length equals 14 residues. The CDR3 loop reads CASRANWYTYEQYF. CDR3 nucleotides: TGTGCCAGCCGTGCCAACTGGTACACCTACGAGCAGTACTTC.

This clonotype has ten or more counts. The chain has TRBV6-2 or TRBV6-3 and TRBJ1-5; 7 nucleotides align to TRBD1. This CDR3 comprises 14 residues. Germline CDR1 is MNHEY and CDR2 is SVGEGT. J lost 0 bases, V lost 6 bases, and 2 bases had no gene match. The CDR3 nucleotides are TGTGCCAGCAGCCGGGACAGTAGCAATCAGCCCCAGCATTTT. Amino acid sequence: CASSRDSSNQPQHF.

This chain links TRBV20-1 with TRBJ2-7; tentative D call: TRBD2 (6 bases). Trimming left V 5 bases short and J 6 bases short, with 17 bases between. Looked up from germline, CDR1 is DFQATT and CDR2 is SNEGSKA (reference sequence). This CDR3 has 13 amino acids. CDR3 nucleotide sequence: TGCAGTGCTGATGGACTATCCGGAGGCGAGCAGTACTTC. It yields the protein CSADGLSGGEQYF.